This record looks at one T cell receptor (beta chain) sequence and its context. Its antigen remains unidentified. The CDR3 contains 14 residues. The V and J ends lost 8 bases and 4 bases, in that order; junction bases with no gene match: 9. Germline V gives CDR1 KGHSH, CDR2 LQKENI. This entry comes from a study of cytomegalovirus exposure and HLA in healthy donors. Broader study findings: Reportedly, HLA-A and HLA-B alleles of most subjects were accurately predicted from TCR beta. It was confirmed in vitro that a few of the CMV-associated chains were specific for CMV antigens.

The PCR contained 60 Vbeta and 13 Jbeta primers. Generated by immunoSEQ multiplex PCR, the TCRdb table keeps only in-frame clones and is missing some. Among about 160,000 clones listed, roughly 84% were seen once. The chain recombines TRBV18 with TRBJ2-3, with TRBD1 matching 7 bases. The receptor was isolated from a man aged 45-65 years in good health and CMV-seropositive. Sequenced sample: PBMCs. Here the CDR3 reads CASTTGAAPDTQYF. In DNA, the CDR3 is TGTGCCAGCACCACAGGGGCCGCCCCAGATACGCAGTATTTT.